One sample yielded the 24 T cell receptor beta chains listed below, sequenced in a study of beta chain features in type 1 diabetes. Overall study results and limits: Among patients with Type 1 diabetes, TCRB CDR3s were moderately but significantly shorter in every one of the four CD4+ subsets.

The antigens these receptors bind are not known. The entirety of the isolated RNA underwent reverse transcription, so expressed TCRB transcripts were sequenced. This table comes from immunoSEQ multiplex PCR, and its TCRdb copy is limited to in-frame clones, with some not included. The sample consists of 600,000 to 700,000 clones, 12% of them appearing once. Sequencing was carried out using naive CD4+ T cells from blood. These TCRs come from a man younger than 45 with type 1 diabetes.

This clone has more than one count but fewer than ten. This chain joins TRBV6-5 and TRBJ2-7; a possible D gene is TRBD1 (6 bases). The CDR3 totals 15 residues. The ends were cut back, 4 bases at V and 2 bases at J, with 15 bases in the middle. The germline gives CDR1 MNHEY, CDR2 SVGAGI. As DNA, the CDR3 is TGTGCCAGCAGTTCATACCCTACAGGGACCTACGAGCAGTACTTC. It is translated as CASSSYPTGTYEQYF.

This clone was seen a few times. The chain combines TRBV2 with TRBJ1-3; possible D gene TRBD1, 5 bases. Trimming pared 7 bases from V and 2 bases from J, leaving 9 bases between. The length of the CDR3 is 13 residues. Germline V gene lookup returns CDR1 SNHLY and CDR2 FYNNEI. The CDR3 sequence: CASTVGPGNTIYF. CDR3 nucleotide sequence: TGTGCCAGCACCGTGGGGCCTGGAAACACCATATATTTT.

This clone occurred a few times. V is TRBV2 and J is TRBJ2-2; the D is unclear. V was pared by 7 bases and J by 2 bases, with 14 bases between. The CDR3 length is 15 residues. The germline CDR1 and CDR2 sequences are SNHLY and FYNNEI. The CDR3: CASKGPGINTGELFF. The CDR3 DNA reads as TGTGCCAGCAAGGGTCCCGGAATTAACACCGGGGAGCTGTTTTTT. The full variable domain, completed using reference TRBV2 and TRBJ2-2, is EPEVTQTPSHQVTQMGQEVILRCVPISNHLYFYWYRQILGQKVEFLVSFYNNEISEKSEIFDDQFSVERPDGSNFTLKIRSTKLEDSAMYFCASKGPGINTGELFFGEGSRLTVL.

This clone came up a few times. The chain carries TRBV19 and TRBJ1-4; 7 bases agree with TRBD1. Germline CDR1 and CDR2: LNHDA and SQIVND (reference sequence). The CDR3 length is 14 residues. V lost 7 bases, J lost 12 bases, and 14 bases stayed unmatched. Here the CDR3 DNA reads TGTGCCAGTAATCCAGGGGGGCTACAGAGGGAACTGTTTTTT. Its protein product is CASNPGGLQRELFF.

The table lists this clone with a few counts. The V gene is TRBV5-6, the J gene TRBJ2-2; TRBD1 agrees at 8 bases. The CDR3 consists of 15 residues. The V gene's germline CDR1 is SGHDT and CDR2 YYEEEE. J was trimmed by 6 bases and V by 3 bases; bases with no gene match: 7. For the CDR3, the DNA is TGTGCCAGCAGCTCAGGGGGCGGTTGGCCCGGGGAGCTGTTTTTT. It encodes CASSSGGGWPGELFF.

This clone occurred a few times. V gene TRBV7-2 combines with J gene TRBJ2-3; D is ambiguous. The CDR3 spans 17 residues. CDR1 SGHTA and CDR2 FQGNSA come from the germline V gene. V lost 4 bases to trimming and J lost 4 bases, with 21 bases between them. The CDR3 sequence: CASSSLPRPNESDTQYF. CDR3 bases: TGTGCCAGCAGCTCCCTCCCCAGGCCCAACGAATCAGATACGCAGTATTTT.

This clone appeared a few times. J is TRBJ2-1 and V is TRBV5-1, with D possibly TRBD2 on 6 matching bases. V gave up 2 bases and J gave up 0 bases, with 9 bases separating them. Germline lookup yields CDR1 SGHRS and CDR2 YFSETQ. This CDR3 region has 15 residues. In nucleotides, the CDR3 is TGCGCCAGCAGCTTCGGGGGTAGCTCCTACAATGAGCAGTTCTTC. Its translation is CASSFGGSSYNEQFF.

The chain links TRBV4-2 to TRBJ2-6, with 9 bases identical to TRBD2. After removal of 1 base from V and 0 bases from J, the junction contained 7 bases not matched to a gene. The CDR3 has 19 residues. CDR1 LGHNA and CDR2 YNFKEQ come from the germline V gene. CDR3 coding DNA: TGTGCCAGCAGCCAAGTGGCTAGCGGGGCAAGCTCTGGGGCCAACGTCCTGACTTTC. Translating it yields CASSQVASGASSGANVLTF.

The rearrangement links TRBV9 to TRBJ2-1, with D perhaps TRBD2 (6 bases). Trimming stripped 2 bases from V and 9 bases from J, with 15 bases between. CDR1 and CDR2 from the germline V gene are SGDLS and YYNGEE. This CDR3 has 14 amino acids. CDR3 bases: TGTGCCAGCAGCGTCCCTAGCTTGGGGGGTGAGCAGTTCTTC. It yields the protein CASSVPSLGGEQFF.

This clone was seen a handful of times. This rearrangement joins TRBV7-9 to TRBJ2-3; 12 bases match TRBD2. CDR1 is SEHNR and CDR2 is FQNEAQ in the germline V gene (reference sequence). V shed 3 bases, J shed 5 bases, and the junction held 3 bases outside the gene matches. The CDR3 is 15 residues long. In DNA form, the CDR3 reads TGTGCCAGCAGCTTGACTAGCGGGGGTGGAGATACGCAGTATTTT. Encoded protein: CASSLTSGGGDTQYF.

The chain uses TRBV7-2 and TRBJ2-5; D tentatively reads TRBD1 or TRBD2 (5 bases each). CDR3 length: 15 residues. Germline loops: CDR1 SGHTA, CDR2 FQGNSA. V lost 4 bases and J 4 bases, leaving 16 bases between the germline ends. The CDR3 spells CASSSRFTGGETQYF. The CDR3 coding sequence is TGTGCCAGCAGCTCAAGATTCACAGGAGGAGAGACCCAGTACTTC.

The V call is TRBV15, the J call TRBJ1-6; 8 bases map to TRBD1. CDR3 size: 16 residues. Germline CDR1 LNHNV, CDR2 YYDKDF (reference sequence). V shed 5 bases and J 8 bases; nucleotides not matched to a gene: 11. The CDR3 loop reads CATSVRTGWDHSPLHF. The DNA for the CDR3 is TGTGCCACCAGCGTCCGGACAGGGTGGGATCATTCACCCCTCCACTTT. The whole variable domain, filled in from reference TRBV15 and TRBJ1-6, reads DAMVIQNPRYQVTQFGKPVTLSCSQTLNHNVMYWYQQKSSQAPKLLFHYYDKDFNNEADTPDNFQSRRPNTSFCFLDIRSPGLGDTAMYLCATSVRTGWDHSPLHFGNGTRLTVT.

This clone showed up just a few times. The CDR3 DNA follows: TGTGCCAGCAGTTTGTCGGACCAGGGAATTTCACCCCTCCACTTT. Translation: CASSLSDQGISPLHF. V and J are TRBV28 and TRBJ1-6, with a tentative D call TRBD1 (5 bases). The CDR3 spans 15 residues. Germline assignment: CDR1 MDHEN and CDR2 SYDVKM. Between the trimmed V and J ends, which lost 3 bases and 9 bases, there was a span of 15 bases.

The J gene is TRBJ1-2, the V gene TRBV5-6; D gene ambiguous. The CDR3 covers 13 residues. Trimming removed 3 bases at V and 7 bases at J, with 13 bases between. CDR1 is SGHDT and CDR2 is YYEEEE in the germline V gene. CDR3 in DNA: TGTGCCAGCAGCTCCCCGGGTTTTGGTGGCTACACCTTC. Protein: CASSSPGFGGYTF.

This clone was counted a few times. The chain combines TRBV5-4 with TRBJ2-7, with 7 bases that match TRBD1. Germline values: CDR1 SGHNT, CDR2 YYREEE (reference sequence). CDR3 length equals 15 residues. With V trimmed by 3 bases and J by 3 bases, 9 bases remained unmatched. CDR3 sequence: CASSSRGQVHYEQYF. Here the CDR3 DNA reads TGTGCCAGCAGCTCTAGAGGACAGGTCCACTACGAGCAGTACTTC.

The chain uses TRBV30 and TRBJ2-1; weak D call: TRBD2 (6 bases). The V gene lost 0 bases and the J gene lost 9 bases, with 9 bases spanning the gap. Germline V lookup: CDR1 GTSNPN, CDR2 SVGIG (reference sequence). The CDR3 extends over 12 amino acids. CDR3 loop: CAWSVRRGEQFF. The CDR3 nucleotides are TGTGCCTGGAGTGTAAGGCGGGGTGAGCAGTTCTTC.

This clone was counted between two and nine times. The chain carries TRBV9 and TRBJ2-3, with D tentatively TRBD2 (5 bases). The CDR3 sequence is 14 residues long. CDR1 and CDR2 from the germline V gene are SGDLS and YYNGEE. The ends were cut back, 4 bases at V and 5 bases at J, with 14 bases in the middle. The CDR3 region is CASSPQVGRDTQYF. Written as DNA, the CDR3 is TGTGCCAGCAGCCCCCAAGTGGGGAGAGATACGCAGTATTTT.

This clone has only a few counts. The chain employs TRBV9 and TRBJ2-3, with 8 bases lining up with TRBD1. With V trimmed by 4 bases and J by 2 bases, 6 bases remained unmatched. Germline V gene lookup returns CDR1 SGDLS and CDR2 YYNGEE. The CDR3 has 15 residues. In DNA form, the CDR3 reads TGTGCCAGCAGCCAAGGGGACAGGCCCACAGATACGCAGTATTTT. It yields the protein CASSQGDRPTDTQYF.

The chain employs TRBV4-1 and TRBJ1-6; no clear D. Trimming stripped 1 base from V and 7 bases from J, with 14 bases between. The germline CDR1 and CDR2 sequences are MGHRA and YSYEKL. CDR3 size: 16 residues. The CDR3 DNA is TGCGCCAGCAGCCAAGCGGTACAAGACACAAATTCACCCCTCCACTTT. As protein: CASSQAVQDTNSPLHF.

This clone was seen a handful of times. The chain carries TRBV7-2 and TRBJ2-3; 7 bases line up with TRBD1. CDR1 and CDR2 (germline): SGHTA, FQGNSA. The CDR3 is 16 amino acids. V dropped 2 bases and J dropped 2; count of bases not matched to a gene: 7. This CDR3 reads CASSLFRGGTTDTQYF. CDR3 DNA: TGTGCCAGCAGCTTATTCCGAGGGGGCACCACAGATACGCAGTATTTT. Looking up the rest from reference TRBV7-2 and TRBJ2-3 gives the full variable domain: GAGVSQSPSNKVTEKGKDVELRCDPISGHTALYWYRQSLGQGLEFLIYFQGNSAPDKSGLPSDRFSAERTGGSVSTLTIQRTQQEDSAVYLCASSLFRGGTTDTQYFGPGTRLTVL.

This clone has more than one count but fewer than ten. The rearrangement links TRBV29-1 to TRBJ2-3; 9 nucleotides align to TRBD2. Germline CDR1 is SQVTM and CDR2 is ANQGSEA. This CDR3 region has 15 residues. Trimming cost V 4 bases and J 2 bases; bases outside gene matches: 7. CDR3 region: CSVGASGEITDTQYF. The CDR3 nucleotides are TGCAGCGTTGGGGCTAGCGGGGAGATCACAGATACGCAGTATTTT.

This clone was seen a handful of times. This chain joins TRBV14 and TRBJ2-2; weak D call: TRBD2 (6 bases). V shed 4 bases and J shed 2 bases, with 14 bases lying between them. The CDR3 consists of 16 residues. CDR1 and CDR2 from the germline V gene are SGHDN and FVKESK. The CDR3 is CASSLAGTENTGELFF. The CDR3 nucleotides read TGTGCCAGCAGCCTGGCCGGGACTGAAAACACCGGGGAGCTGTTTTTT.

The rearrangement links TRBV14 to TRBJ1-2; D call uncertain. The CDR3 has 14 residues. The germline V gene encodes CDR1 SGHDN and CDR2 FVKESK. V lost 1 base to trimming and J lost 7 bases, with 13 bases between them. The CDR3 reads CASSQVTGWSGYTF. CDR3 sequence (DNA): TGTGCCAGCAGCCAAGTCACTGGGTGGTCTGGCTACACCTTC.

This clone showed up just a few times. V gene TRBV5-1 combines with J gene TRBJ1-5; no reliable D call. V gave up 0 bases and J gave up 7 bases, with 8 bases separating them. Germline V gives CDR1 SGHRS, CDR2 YFSETQ. The CDR3 covers 13 residues. CDR3 DNA sequence: TGCGCCAGCAGCTTGGTCCCGGAGCAGCCCCAGCATTTT. Amino acid sequence: CASSLVPEQPQHF.